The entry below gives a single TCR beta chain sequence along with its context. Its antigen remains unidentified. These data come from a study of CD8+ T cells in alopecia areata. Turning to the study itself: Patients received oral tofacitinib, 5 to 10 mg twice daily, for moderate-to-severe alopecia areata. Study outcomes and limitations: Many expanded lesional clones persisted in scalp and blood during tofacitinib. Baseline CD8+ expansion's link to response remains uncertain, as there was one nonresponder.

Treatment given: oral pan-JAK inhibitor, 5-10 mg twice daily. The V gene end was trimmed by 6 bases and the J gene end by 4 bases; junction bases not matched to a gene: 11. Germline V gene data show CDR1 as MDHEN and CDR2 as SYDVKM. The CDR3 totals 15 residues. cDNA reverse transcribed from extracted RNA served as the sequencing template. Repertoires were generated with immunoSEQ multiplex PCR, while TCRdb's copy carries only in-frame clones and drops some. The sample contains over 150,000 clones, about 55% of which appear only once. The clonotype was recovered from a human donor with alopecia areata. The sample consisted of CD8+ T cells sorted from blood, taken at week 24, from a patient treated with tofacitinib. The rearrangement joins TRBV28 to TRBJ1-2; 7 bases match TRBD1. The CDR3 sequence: CASRSDRAHIYGYTF. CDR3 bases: TGTGCCAGCAGATCAGACAGGGCCCACATCTATGGCTACACCTTC.